This T cell receptor (beta chain) came from a study of T cell responses to AZD1222 COVID-19 vaccine. Study-wide results and caveats: Every sample of the repertoires postdated the peak T cell response. Most donors were white British and more were female, and clonal diversity was possibly underestimated.

Comments on this clone: The antigen is not known.

TCRdb's copy holds only in-frame clones and misses some; the assay was immunoSEQ multiplex PCR. The table records about 170,000 clones, roughly nine tenths of them present only once. Investigators merged groups given second doses at roughly 4 or roughly 12 weeks. From germline, CDR1 is KGHSH and CDR2 LQKENI. V lost 3 bases to trimming and J lost 4 bases, with 6 bases between them. CDR3 length equals 12 residues. The clonotype originates from an adult who received the AZD1222 COVID-19 vaccine. V usage is TRBV18 and J usage is TRBJ1-2; D gene unclear. The input for sequencing was peripheral blood, taken 28 days after the second AZD1222 dose. CDR3 in amino acids: CASSPYSYGYTF. The CDR3 DNA is TGTGCCAGCTCACCGTACAGCTATGGCTACACCTTC.